This T cell receptor beta chain was found in a study of post-analysis software for immune sequencing data. Study-wide results and caveats: The study found TRBV5-6, TRBV5-1 and TRBV20-1 among five TRBV segments more frequent in patients than controls.

This clonotype has a handful of counts. The antigen is undetermined. Carried by the TCR beta cDNA libraries were unique molecular identifiers. TCRdb reprocessed the PCR reads with MiXCR, giving one entry per CDR3 protein. The data show about 190,000 distinct CDR3 sequences, 29% seen once. The CDR3 contains 14 residues. From germline, CDR1 is DFQATT and CDR2 SNEGSKA (reference sequence). The J segment lost 5 bases and the V segment lost 0 bases, leaving 5 bases of the junction unmatched. Material: blood. The TCR originated in a girl between 2 and 17 years old with multiple sclerosis. This chain uses TRBV20-1 with TRBJ1-1; TRBD1 matches 8 bases. CDR3 region: CSARETGGLTEAFF. The CDR3 DNA sequence: TGCAGTGCTAGAGAAACAGGGGGGTTGACTGAAGCTTTCTTT.